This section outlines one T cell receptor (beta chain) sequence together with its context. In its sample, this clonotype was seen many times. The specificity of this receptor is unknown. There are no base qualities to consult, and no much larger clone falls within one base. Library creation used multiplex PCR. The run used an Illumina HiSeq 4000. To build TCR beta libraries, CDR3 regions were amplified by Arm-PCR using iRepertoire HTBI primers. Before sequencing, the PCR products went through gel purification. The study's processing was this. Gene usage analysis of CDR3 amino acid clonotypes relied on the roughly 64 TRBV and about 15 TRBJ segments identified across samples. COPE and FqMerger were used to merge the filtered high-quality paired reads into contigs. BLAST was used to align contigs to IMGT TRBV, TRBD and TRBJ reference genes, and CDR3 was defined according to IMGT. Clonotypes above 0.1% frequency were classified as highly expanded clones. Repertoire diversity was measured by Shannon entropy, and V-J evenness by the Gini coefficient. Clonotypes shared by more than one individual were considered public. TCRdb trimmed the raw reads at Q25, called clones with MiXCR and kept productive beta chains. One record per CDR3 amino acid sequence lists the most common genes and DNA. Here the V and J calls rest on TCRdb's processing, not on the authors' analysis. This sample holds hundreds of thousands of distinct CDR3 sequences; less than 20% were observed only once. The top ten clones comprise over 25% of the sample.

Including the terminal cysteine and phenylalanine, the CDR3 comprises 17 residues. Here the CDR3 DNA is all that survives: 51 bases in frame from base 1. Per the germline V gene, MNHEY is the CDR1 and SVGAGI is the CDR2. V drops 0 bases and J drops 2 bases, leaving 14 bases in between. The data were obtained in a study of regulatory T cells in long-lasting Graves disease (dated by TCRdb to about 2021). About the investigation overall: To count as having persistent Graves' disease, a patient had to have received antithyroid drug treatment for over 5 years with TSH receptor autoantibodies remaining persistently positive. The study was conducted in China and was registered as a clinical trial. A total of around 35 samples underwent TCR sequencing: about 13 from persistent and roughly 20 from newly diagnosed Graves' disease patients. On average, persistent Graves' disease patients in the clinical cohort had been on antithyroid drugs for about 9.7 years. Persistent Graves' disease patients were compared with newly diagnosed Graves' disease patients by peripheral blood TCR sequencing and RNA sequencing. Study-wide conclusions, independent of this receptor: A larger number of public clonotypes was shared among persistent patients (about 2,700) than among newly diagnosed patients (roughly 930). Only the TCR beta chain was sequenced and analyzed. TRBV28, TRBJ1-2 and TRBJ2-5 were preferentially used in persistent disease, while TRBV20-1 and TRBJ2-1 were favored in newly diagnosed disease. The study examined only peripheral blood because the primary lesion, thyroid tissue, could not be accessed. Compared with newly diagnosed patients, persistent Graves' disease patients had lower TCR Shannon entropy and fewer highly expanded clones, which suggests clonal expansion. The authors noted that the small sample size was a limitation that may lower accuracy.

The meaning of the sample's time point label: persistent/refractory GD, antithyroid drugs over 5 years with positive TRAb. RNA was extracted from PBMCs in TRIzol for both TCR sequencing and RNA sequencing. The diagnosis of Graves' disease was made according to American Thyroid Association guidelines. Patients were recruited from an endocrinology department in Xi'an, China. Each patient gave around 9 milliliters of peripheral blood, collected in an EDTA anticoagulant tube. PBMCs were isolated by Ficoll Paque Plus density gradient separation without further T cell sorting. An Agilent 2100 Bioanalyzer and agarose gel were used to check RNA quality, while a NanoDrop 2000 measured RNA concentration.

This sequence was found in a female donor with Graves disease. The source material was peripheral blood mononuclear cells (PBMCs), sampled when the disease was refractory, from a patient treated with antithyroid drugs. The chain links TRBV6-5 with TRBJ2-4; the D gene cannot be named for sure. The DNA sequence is TGTGCCAGCAGTTACTCCCCGTTTTTGACTCCCAAAAACATTCAGTACTTC. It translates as CASSYSPFLTPKNIQYF.